These T cell receptor beta chains were read from a single sample in a study of T cell changes during pregnancy in multiple sclerosis. Using immunoSEQ multiplex PCR, the repertoire was profiled, and TCRdb retains in-frame clones only, with some absent. The sample carries roughly 42,000 clones, about nine tenths recorded once. The starting material was CD4+ T cells from peripheral blood mononuclear cells, obtained in the first trimester of pregnancy. These receptors all stem from a female donor with multiple sclerosis, enrolled in a pregnancy study. CDR3s include the opening cysteine and the closing phenylalanine or tryptophan. D genes are given only for firm matches. For some rows the clone size is stated as once, few or many, or as a class when expanded; others skip it.

d_call	v_call	clone_size	j_call	cdr3_aa	cdr3_nt
NA	TRBV2	NA	TRBJ2-5	CASSERVSKETQYF	TGTGCCAGCAGTGAGCGGGTGAGCAAAGAGACCCAGTACTTC
TRBD1	TRBV6-5	NA	TRBJ1-4	CASSYSTGFGEKLFF	TGTGCCAGCAGTTACTCGACAGGGTTTGGCGAAAAACTGTTTTTT
TRBD2	TRBV5-4	NA	TRBJ2-2	CASSQKTSGLIGELFF	TGTGCCAGCAGCCAAAAGACTAGCGGATTGATCGGGGAGCTGTTTTTT
NA	TRBV30	NA	TRBJ1-2	CAWSDEGSGKDGYTF	TGTGCCTGGAGTGATGAGGGATCGGGAAAGGACGGCTACACCTTC
NA	TRBV28	NA	TRBJ2-5	CASALLGAQRETQYF	TGTGCCAGCGCCCTTCTAGGGGCGCAGAGGGAGACCCAGTACTTC
NA	TRBV20-1	NA	TRBJ2-7	CSATQGKQYF	TGCAGTGCTACCCAGGGCAAGCAGTACTTC
TRBD2	TRBV5-6	NA	TRBJ2-3	CASSLAGEGFADTQYF	TGTGCCAGCAGCTTAGCCGGGGAGGGCTTCGCAGATACGCAGTATTTT
TRBD2	TRBV7-2	NA	TRBJ2-3	CASTGLAGVRGDTQYF	TGTGCCAGCACAGGACTAGCGGGAGTGCGGGGAGATACGCAGTATTTT
TRBD2	TRBV6-5	NA	TRBJ2-1	CATSGRYNEQFF	TGTGCCACTAGCGGGAGGTACAATGAGCAGTTCTTC
NA	TRBV9	NA	TRBJ2-1	CASSVVGASNEQFF	TGTGCCAGCAGCGTAGTTGGGGCTAGTAATGAGCAGTTCTTC
NA	TRBV10-3	medium-sized	TRBJ1-3	CAISDQGTGNTIYF	TGTGCCATCAGTGACCAGGGAACTGGAAACACCATATATTTT
TRBD2	TRBV7-2	NA	TRBJ2-3	CASSLIRLAGVVDTQYF	TGTGCCAGCAGCTTAATTAGACTAGCGGGAGTAGTAGATACGCAGTATTTT
NA	TRBV7-2	NA	TRBJ2-7	CASSLARSYEQYF	TGTGCCAGCAGCTTAGCTAGAAGCTACGAGCAGTACTTC
TRBD1	TRBV11-2	NA	TRBJ1-2	CASSLTGVGYTF	TGTGCCAGCAGCCTTACAGGGGTTGGCTACACCTTC
TRBD1	TRBV29-1	NA	TRBJ1-1	CSGWDRGLVTEAFF	TGCAGCGGCTGGGACAGGGGGCTGGTCACTGAAGCTTTCTTT
NA	TRBV28	NA	TRBJ1-1	CASSFFRGSSGAFF	TGTGCCAGCAGTTTTTTTAGAGGCTCGAGCGGGGCTTTCTTT